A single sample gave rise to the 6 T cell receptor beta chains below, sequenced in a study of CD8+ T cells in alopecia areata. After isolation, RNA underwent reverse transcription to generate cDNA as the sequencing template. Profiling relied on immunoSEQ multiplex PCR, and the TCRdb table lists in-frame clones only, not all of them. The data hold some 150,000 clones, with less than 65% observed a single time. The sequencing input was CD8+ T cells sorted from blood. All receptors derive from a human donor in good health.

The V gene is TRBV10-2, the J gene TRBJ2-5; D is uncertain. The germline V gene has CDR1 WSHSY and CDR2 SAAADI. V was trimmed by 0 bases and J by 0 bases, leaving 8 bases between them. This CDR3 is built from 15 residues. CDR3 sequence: CASSESLAYQETQYF. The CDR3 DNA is TGCGCCAGCAGTGAGTCATTAGCCTACCAAGAGACCCAGTACTTC.

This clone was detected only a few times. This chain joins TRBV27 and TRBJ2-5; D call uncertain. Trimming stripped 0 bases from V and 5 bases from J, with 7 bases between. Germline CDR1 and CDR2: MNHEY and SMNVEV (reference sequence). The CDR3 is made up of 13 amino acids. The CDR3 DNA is TGTGCCAGCAGTTTATCGGCACTCGAGACCCAGTACTTC. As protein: CASSLSALETQYF.

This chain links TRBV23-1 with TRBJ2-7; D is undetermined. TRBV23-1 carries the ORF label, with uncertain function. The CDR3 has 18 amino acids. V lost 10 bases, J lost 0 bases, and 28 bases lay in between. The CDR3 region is CATPLVALTRKGSYEQYF. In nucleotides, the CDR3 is TGCGCCACCCCCTTGGTGGCCTTGACCAGAAAAGGCTCCTACGAGCAGTACTTC.

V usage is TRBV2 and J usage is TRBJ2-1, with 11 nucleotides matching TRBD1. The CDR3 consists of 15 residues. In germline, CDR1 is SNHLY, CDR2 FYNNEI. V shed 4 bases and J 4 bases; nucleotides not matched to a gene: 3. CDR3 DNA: TGTGCCAGCAGTGCCGGGACAGGGGGTTACAATGAGCAGTTCTTC. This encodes CASSAGTGGYNEQFF.

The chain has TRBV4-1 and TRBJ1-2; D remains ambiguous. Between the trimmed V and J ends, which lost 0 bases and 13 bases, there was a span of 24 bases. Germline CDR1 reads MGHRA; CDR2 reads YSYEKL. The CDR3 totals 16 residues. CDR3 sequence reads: CASSQDLVQLNPWGTF. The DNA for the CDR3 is TGCGCCAGCAGCCAAGATCTCGTCCAGCTGAACCCCTGGGGCACCTTC.

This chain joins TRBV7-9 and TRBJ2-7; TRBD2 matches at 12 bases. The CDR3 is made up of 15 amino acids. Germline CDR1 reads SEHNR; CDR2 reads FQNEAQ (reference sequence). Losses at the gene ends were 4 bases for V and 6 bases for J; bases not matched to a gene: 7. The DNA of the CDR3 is TGTGCCAGCAGCTCCGCTAGCGGGAGGGCGCCCGAGCAGTACTTC. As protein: CASSSASGRAPEQYF.